This TCR beta chain comes out of a study of PD-L1 blockade in urothelial cancer. TCRdb's copy holds only in-frame clones and misses some; the assay was immunoSEQ multiplex PCR. This table holds around 93,000 clones, roughly 80% found once. The time point is: peripheral blood 6 weeks after treatment start. The sequence derives from a man in his 70s with urothelial cancer. The starting material was PBMCs, obtained around atezolizumab (anti-PD-L1) treatment.

CDR3 nucleotide sequence: TGTGCCAGCAGGGGCAGAACGGGCACAGATACGCAGTATTTT. It translates to CASRGRTGTDTQYF. The chain employs TRBV6-5 and TRBJ2-3; D not certain. Germline V gene lookup returns CDR1 MNHEY and CDR2 SVGAGI. The CDR3 is 14 residues long. Trimming cost V 6 bases and J 1 base, with 11 bases left between them.